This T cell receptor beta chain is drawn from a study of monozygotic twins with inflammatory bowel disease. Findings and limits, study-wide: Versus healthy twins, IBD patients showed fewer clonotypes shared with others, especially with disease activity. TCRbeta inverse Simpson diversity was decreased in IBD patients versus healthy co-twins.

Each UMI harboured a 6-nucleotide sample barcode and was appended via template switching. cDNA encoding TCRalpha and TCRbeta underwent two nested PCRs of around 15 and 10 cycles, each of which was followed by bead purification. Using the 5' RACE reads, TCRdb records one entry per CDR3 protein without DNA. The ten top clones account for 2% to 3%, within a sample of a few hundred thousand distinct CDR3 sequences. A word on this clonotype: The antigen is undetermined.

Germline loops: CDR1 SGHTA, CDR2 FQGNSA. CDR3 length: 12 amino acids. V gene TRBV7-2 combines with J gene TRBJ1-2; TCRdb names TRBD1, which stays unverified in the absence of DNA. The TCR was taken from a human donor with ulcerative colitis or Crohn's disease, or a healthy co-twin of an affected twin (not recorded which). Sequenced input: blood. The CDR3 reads CASSPLTGPYTF.